A single sample gave rise to the 16 T cell receptor beta chains below, sequenced in a study of patients and donors after allogeneic stem cell transplantation. Using its own MiXCR run on the RT-PCR reads, TCRdb lists one record per CDR3 protein. This sample carries approximately 430,000 distinct CDR3 sequences, 16% of them seen once, and the ten largest clones take around 7.9%. The sample consisted of blood, either unsorted or a sorted T cell fraction (not recorded which). The source is a human donor who was either an allogeneic HSCT recipient or a stem cell or donor lymphocyte infusion donor (not recorded which). It is not recorded whose cells these are; they may come from a transplant donor.

The chain has TRBV21-1 and TRBJ2-3; TRBD1, the table's D call, lacks a check against the DNA. TRBV21-1 is shown as a pseudogene. The CDR3 consists of 16 residues. The CDR3 bases are TGTGCCAGCAGCAAACCCCGCCGCCCGTGCACAGATACGCAGTATTTT. This sequence encodes CASSKPRRPCTDTQYF.

The chain is built from TRBV2 and TRBJ1-4; no clear D. Trimming pared 3 bases from V and 5 bases from J, leaving 10 bases between. CDR1 and CDR2 from the germline V gene are SNHLY and FYNNEI. The CDR3 is 14 amino acids. The CDR3 region has the DNA TGTGCCAGCAGTGATGAGGTTTTCAATGAAAAACTGTTTTTT. It is translated as CASSDEVFNEKLFF. Together with reference TRBV2 and TRBJ1-4, the CDR3 gives the full variable domain: EPEVTQTPSHQVTQMGQEVILRCVPISNHLYFYWYRQILGQKVEFLVSFYNNEISEKSEIFDDQFSVERPDGSNFTLKIRSTKLEDSAMYFCASSDEVFNEKLFFGSGTQLSVL.

This chain connects TRBV4-3 to TRBJ1-2; D remains ambiguous. CDR1 is LGHNA and CDR2 is YSLEER in the germline V gene. Trimming took 1 base from V and 7 from J, leaving 13 bases between them. The CDR3 sequence is 14 residues long. CDR3 amino acids: CASSQVITAIGYTF. In DNA, the CDR3 is TGCGCCAGCAGCCAAGTAATCACGGCTATTGGCTACACCTTC.

The V and J genes are TRBV7-2 and TRBJ2-3; the D is unclear. The CDR3 is 15 residues long. Germline loops: CDR1 SGHTA, CDR2 FQGNSA. Trimming cost V 4 bases and J 1 base, with 12 bases left between them. Written as DNA, the CDR3 is TGTGCCAGCAGCTCTCGGGCCTGGGGCACAGATACGCAGTATTTT. It translates to CASSSRAWGTDTQYF.

This clonotype appeared a few times. The chain is built from TRBV29-1 and TRBJ2-5, with D possibly TRBD1 on 6 matching bases. Germline V CDR1 and CDR2: SQVTM, ANQGSEA. The CDR3 is 15 amino acids. V lost 6 bases to trimming and J lost 4 bases, with 21 bases between them. Here the CDR3 DNA reads TGCAGCGTCCCTGCGGTAGGGGGTATATCAGAGACCCAGTACTTC. This encodes CSVPAVGGISETQYF.

V gene TRBV29-1 combines with J gene TRBJ1-4, with D perhaps matching TRBD1 (6 bases). CDR3 length: 13 residues. In germline, CDR1 is SQVTM, CDR2 ANQGSEA. V lost 1 base and J lost 3, with 6 bases in between. CDR3 sequence (DNA): TGCAGCGTTGAAGGGACAGCTAATGAAAAACTGTTTTTT. Translation gives CSVEGTANEKLFF.

V and J are TRBV27 and TRBJ2-7; TRBD2 might be the D (6 bases). Trimming took 3 bases from V and 0 from J, leaving 12 bases between them. Per the germline V gene, CDR1 is MNHEY and CDR2 is SMNVEV (reference sequence). The CDR3 has 15 amino acids. CDR3 sequence: CASSLLRDFSYEQYF. The CDR3, as DNA: TGTGCCAGCAGTTTGCTCCGGGACTTCTCCTACGAGCAGTACTTC.

The chain carries TRBV20-1 and TRBJ2-7; no definite D call. Germline lookup yields CDR1 DFQATT and CDR2 SNEGSKA (reference sequence). The CDR3 sequence is 11 residues long. Trimming pared 3 bases from V and 4 bases from J, leaving 7 bases between. The CDR3 nucleotides read TGCAGTGCTAGTGAGGTTTACGAGCAGTACTTC. Its translation is CSASEVYEQYF.

This clonotype was observed a single time. CDR3 region: CASRNIGSLEETQYF. CDR3 coding DNA: TGCGCCAGCAGAAACATCGGGAGTTTGGAAGAGACCCAGTACTTC. The rearrangement joins TRBV5-1 to TRBJ2-5, with D maybe TRBD2 (6 bases). Germline V gene data show CDR1 as SGHRS and CDR2 as YFSETQ. This CDR3 contains 15 residues. The germline V and J ends were trimmed by 5 bases and 3 bases, with 17 bases remaining between them. Supplemented by reference TRBV5-1 and TRBJ2-5, the full variable domain reads KAGVTQTPRYLIKTRGQQVTLSCSPISGHRSVSWYQQTPGQGLQFLFEYFSETQRNKGNFPGRFSGRQFSNSRSEMNVSTLELGDSALYLCASRNIGSLEETQYFGPGTRLLVL.

V is TRBV19 and J is TRBJ2-1; no reliable D call. Trimming pared 6 bases from V and 8 bases from J, leaving 8 bases between. Germline CDR1 is LNHDA and CDR2 is SQIVND (reference sequence). This CDR3 has 11 amino acids. CDR3 DNA: TGTGCCAGTAGCGGGTGGGATGAGCAGTTCTTC. This gives the protein CASSGWDEQFF.

CDR3 DNA: TGTGCCAGCTGGGATCCCTACGAGCAGTACTTC. Its translation is CASWDPYEQYF. This chain uses TRBV6-1 with TRBJ2-7; D gene unclear. Deletions cut 8 bases from V and 2 bases from J, with 7 bases between. This CDR3 is built from 11 residues. Germline CDR1 is MNHNS and CDR2 is SASEGT.

This clonotype was found a few times. The chain employs TRBV18 and TRBJ2-5; 7 bases are shared with TRBD1. The CDR3 runs to 19 residues. Germline lookup yields CDR1 KGHSH and CDR2 LQKENI. Trimming at V came to 2 bases and at J to 5 bases, leaving 20 bases not matched to a gene. The CDR3 sequence is CASSPRVSRTGTSRETQYF. The CDR3 coding sequence is TGTGCCAGCTCACCAAGGGTTTCTAGGACAGGAACAAGTCGGGAGACCCAGTACTTC.

The genes are TRBV5-1 and TRBJ2-7, with TRBD2 matching over 8 bases. The length of the CDR3 is 16 residues. Germline CDR1 SGHRS, CDR2 YFSETQ. V was clipped by 5 bases and J by 4 bases; unmatched bases: 14. The CDR3 DNA reads TGCGCCAGCAGTTCCACGGGGGCCAGCGGGGGTTACGAGCAGTACTTC. As protein: CASSSTGASGGYEQYF.

The rearrangement uses TRBV12-3 or TRBV12-4 and TRBJ1-1; TRBD1 is a possible D gene (6 bases). The CDR3 length is 11 residues. The V and J ends lost 4 bases and 8 bases respectively, with 8 bases between them. The CDR3 spells CASSYDREAFF. CDR3 DNA sequence: TGTGCCAGCAGTTATGACAGGGAAGCTTTCTTT.

This clonotype turned up a few times. The V call is TRBV20-1, the J call TRBJ2-7, with 7 positions matching TRBD2. CDR3 size: 18 residues. J gave up 4 bases and V 0 bases, and 18 bases lay outside the gene matches. Germline CDR1 is DFQATT and CDR2 is SNEGSKA (reference sequence). CDR3 sequence (DNA): TGCAGTGCTAGAGAAACCTTCCCGTCTAGCGGTATAGGGTACGAGCAGTACTTC. Translated, it gives CSARETFPSSGIGYEQYF.

The V and J genes are TRBV3-1 and TRBJ1-1; D is ambiguous. V was cut by 4 bases and J by 5 bases, with 11 bases left in between. This CDR3 region has 13 residues. Germline loops: CDR1 LGHDT, CDR2 YNNKEL (reference sequence). The CDR3 coding sequence is TGTGCCAGCAGCCTAAGGAGGGTGACTGAAGCTTTCTTT. This codes for CASSLRRVTEAFF.